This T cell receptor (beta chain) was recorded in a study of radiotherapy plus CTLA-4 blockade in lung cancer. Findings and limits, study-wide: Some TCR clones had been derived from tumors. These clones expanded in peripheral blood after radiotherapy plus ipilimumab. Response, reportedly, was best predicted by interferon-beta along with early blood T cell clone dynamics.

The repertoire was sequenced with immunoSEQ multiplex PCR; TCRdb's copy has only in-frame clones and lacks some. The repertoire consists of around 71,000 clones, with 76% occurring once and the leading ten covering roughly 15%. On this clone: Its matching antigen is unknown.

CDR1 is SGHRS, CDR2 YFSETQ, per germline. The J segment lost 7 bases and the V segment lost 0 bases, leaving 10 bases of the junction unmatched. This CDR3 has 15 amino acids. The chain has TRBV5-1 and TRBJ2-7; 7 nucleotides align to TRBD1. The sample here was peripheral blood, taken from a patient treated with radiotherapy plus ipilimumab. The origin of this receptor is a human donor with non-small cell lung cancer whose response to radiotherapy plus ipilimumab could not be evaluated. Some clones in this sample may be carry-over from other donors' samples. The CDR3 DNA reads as TGCGCCAGCAGCTTGGTCGGGACAGACACTCAGGAGCAGTACTTC. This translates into CASSLVGTDTQEQYF.